This TCR beta chain appears in the sequencing data of a study of blood T cell repertoires in COVID-19. TCRdb keeps only in-frame clones here, not all; method: immunoSEQ multiplex PCR. The sample carries roughly 330,000 clones, about 87% recorded once. Trimming shortened V by 4 bases and J by 0 bases, and 15 bases separated the two germline ends. This CDR3 is built from 16 residues. Germline V gene data show CDR1 as MNHEY and CDR2 as SVGAGI. Source material: PBMCs or T cells enriched from blood (not recorded which). The receptor was derived from a woman aged 25 to 39 who had recovered from COVID-19. The chain uses TRBV6-5 and TRBJ1-2; D possibly corresponds to TRBD1 (5 bases). The CDR3 DNA follows: TGTGCCAGCAGTTCTGACCACGGGGGTTCTAACTATGGCTACACCTTC. Translating gives CASSSDHGGSNYGYTF.